The 23 T cell receptor beta chains listed next were all sequenced from one sample in a study of regulatory T cells in long-lasting Graves disease. TCR beta libraries were built with iRepertoire HTBI primers and Arm-PCR of CDR3 regions. TCRdb recomputed calls from the multiplex PCR reads with MiXCR, one row per CDR3 protein. The sample consists of approximately 310,000 distinct CDR3 sequences, 18% of them appearing once. As for time point: newly diagnosed GD, antithyroid drugs for less than 3 months. From PBMCs, RNA was extracted and then used to make the TCR library. The input for sequencing was peripheral blood mononuclear cells (PBMCs), taken at new diagnosis, from a patient treated with antithyroid drugs. Receptors were obtained from a female donor with Graves disease.

The sample holds many counts of this clonotype. The rearrangement uses TRBV7-9 and TRBJ2-7; 9 bases line up with TRBD1. Germline trimming cut 4 bases from V and 5 bases from J; bases unmatched to any gene: 6. Germline CDR1 and CDR2: SEHNR and FQNEAQ (reference sequence). The CDR3 runs to 14 residues. The CDR3 loop is CASSSRDRAHEQYF. The CDR3 nucleotides read TGTGCCAGCAGCTCGAGGGACAGGGCTCACGAGCAGTACTTC.

Regarding this clonotype: One base separates it from a far larger clone, so it is likely a read error. The gene calls are TRBV2 and TRBJ2-7; 8 bases match TRBD1. Germline V gene lookup returns CDR1 SNHLY and CDR2 FYNNEI. V lost 6 bases, J lost 7 bases, and 11 bases stayed unmatched. This CDR3 contains 14 residues. CDR3 sequence reads: CASRWGQEPNEQYF. The CDR3 bases are TGTGCCAGCAGATGGGGACAGGAACCAAATGAGCAGTACTTC. Variable domain in full (rest from reference TRBV2 and TRBJ2-7): EPEVTQTPSHQVTQMGQEVILRCVPISNHLYFYWYRQILGQKVEFLVSFYNNEISEKSEIFDDQFSVERPDGSNFTLKIRSTKLEDSAMYFCASRWGQEPNEQYFGPGTRLTVT.

This clonotype has only a few counts. The rearrangement joins TRBV12-5 to TRBJ2-3; D assignment may be TRBD1 or TRBD2 (7 bases each). This CDR3 spans 17 amino acids. Per the germline V gene, CDR1 is LGHNT and CDR2 is FRNRAP. V was clipped by 1 base and J by 2 bases, with 16 bases between them. CDR3 loop: CASGLDRGLFFTDTQYF. The CDR3 region has the DNA TGTGCTAGTGGTTTGGACAGGGGACTATTTTTCACAGATACGCAGTATTTT.

This clonotype has more than one count but fewer than ten. Since a much larger clone is just one base distant, this may be a read error. This chain joins TRBV27 and TRBJ2-1; D is uncertain. V lost 10 bases to trimming and J lost 9 bases, with 19 bases between them. CDR1 and CDR2 (germline): MNHEY, SMNVEV (reference sequence). CDR3 size: 13 residues. This CDR3 reads CANSPSASAEQFF. Here the CDR3 DNA reads TGTGCCAACAGCCCAAGTGCGAGTGCTGAGCAGTTCTTC.

The CDR3 bases are TGTGCCAGCAGTTTGTACCGGGAAGAGACCCAGTACTTC. Translation gives CASSLYREETQYF. The chain combines TRBV28 with TRBJ2-5, with unresolved D. This CDR3 has 13 amino acids. Germline loops: CDR1 MDHEN, CDR2 SYDVKM. With 3 bases removed from V and 3 bases from J, the gap between germline ends came to 8 bases.

This chain joins TRBV9 and TRBJ1-6; 9 bases agree with TRBD1. The CDR3 extends over 14 amino acids. Trimming cost V 3 bases and J 10 bases; bases outside gene matches: 5. CDR1 and CDR2 (germline): SGDLS, YYNGEE. The chain's CDR3 is CASSERQGESPLHF. Written as DNA, the CDR3 is TGTGCCAGCAGCGAAAGACAGGGGGAATCACCCCTCCACTTT.

This clonotype was counted ten times or more. For the CDR3, the DNA is TGTGCCAGCAGCTTACGGGGTTACACAGATACGCAGTATTTT. Translated, it gives CASSLRGYTDTQYF. V usage is TRBV11-3 and J usage is TRBJ2-3, with D perhaps matching TRBD2 (5 bases). This CDR3 spans 14 amino acids. The V gene's germline CDR1 is SGHNT and CDR2 YENEEA. Deletions cut 2 bases from V and 2 bases from J, with 8 bases between. The full variable domain, its missing parts supplied by reference TRBV11-3 and TRBJ2-3, is EAGVVQSPRYKIIEKKQPVAFWCNPISGHNTLYWYLQNLGQGPELLIRYENEEAVDDSQLPKDRFSAERLKGVDSTLKIQPAELGDSAVYLCASSLRGYTDTQYFGPGTRLTVL.

This sequence joins TRBV7-2 and TRBJ1-1; weak D call: TRBD1 (5 bases). Germline lookup yields CDR1 SGHTA and CDR2 FQGNSA. Between the trimmed V and J ends, which lost 6 bases and 4 bases, there was a span of 15 bases. This CDR3 has 14 residues. The CDR3 nucleotides read TGTGCCAGCAGACCGTCGGGGGGGAGCACTGAAGCTTTCTTT. Translation gives CASRPSGGSTEAFF.

This clonotype was seen many times. CDR3 amino acids: CASSFLLLLDYNEQFF. The CDR3 nucleotides read TGTGCCAGCAGCTTCCTTTTGTTGTTAGACTACAATGAGCAGTTCTTC. This chain links TRBV7-2 with TRBJ2-1; unclear D gene. The CDR3 spans 16 residues. V dropped 3 bases and J dropped 3 bases, with 15 bases sitting between them. Germline loops: CDR1 SGHTA, CDR2 FQGNSA.

This clonotype was observed many times. This chain joins TRBV5-1 and TRBJ1-1; D uncertain. Germline V CDR1 and CDR2: SGHRS, YFSETQ. The CDR3 is made up of 15 amino acids. Trimming removed 0 bases at V and 8 bases at J, with 17 bases between. The CDR3 DNA sequence: TGCGCCAGCAGCTTGGGGACGGCTCGCGCATCAGAAGCTTTCTTT. It translates to CASSLGTARASEAFF.

On this clonotype: This may be a read error, as it is one base from a much larger clone. The rearrangement links TRBV6-1 to TRBJ2-6; no firm D call. Germline CDR1 reads MNHNS; CDR2 reads SASEGT. This CDR3 spans 16 amino acids. CDR3 coding DNA: TGTTCCAGCACCTCACGGACCCGAGCTGGGGCCAACGTCCTGACTTTC. Translating gives CSSTSRTRAGANVLTF.

This clonotype was detected many times. The V gene is TRBV10-3, the J gene TRBJ2-3, with TRBD2 identical over 9 bases. CDR1 and CDR2 from the germline V gene are ENHRY and SYGVKD. The CDR3 has 14 residues. J was trimmed by 3 bases and V by 6 bases; bases with no gene match: 4. CDR3 in DNA: TGTGCCATCAGGCGGGAGGGCCTAACAGATACGCAGTATTTT. It codes for CAIRREGLTDTQYF.

This clonotype came up many times. V is TRBV6-1 and J is TRBJ1-4, with 9 nucleotides matching TRBD1. This CDR3 has 15 amino acids. Trimming at V came to 6 bases and at J to 2 bases, leaving 4 bases not matched to a gene. Germline V CDR1 and CDR2: MNHNS, SASEGT. DNA for the CDR3: TGTGCCAGCAGGGTCACAGGGGGCACTAATGAAAAACTGTTTTTT. The encoded protein is CASRVTGGTNEKLFF.

This clonotype was recorded at least ten times. This chain connects TRBV7-2 to TRBJ1-2; D might be TRBD1 (6 bases). CDR1 and CDR2 from the germline V gene are SGHTA and FQGNSA. V lost 5 bases and J lost 3, with 16 bases in between. CDR3 length: 15 amino acids. For the CDR3, the DNA is TGTGCCAGCAGCGACCCGGGACAACGGGACTATGGCTACACCTTC. It is translated as CASSDPGQRDYGYTF.

Worth noting for this clonotype: Given a much more abundant clone one base away, this may be a read error. The chain uses TRBV19 and TRBJ2-7, with D perhaps given as TRBD1 or TRBD2 (8 bases each). Per the germline V gene, CDR1 is LNHDA and CDR2 is SQIVND (reference sequence). CDR3 length: 12 amino acids. The CDR3 protein is CVGGDRPYEQYF. The CDR3 DNA sequence: TGTGTCGGGGGGGACAGGCCCTACGAGCAGTACTTC.

The table lists this clonotype with many counts. The rearrangement uses TRBV19 and TRBJ1-1, with 7 bases that match TRBD1. The germline V gene has CDR1 LNHDA and CDR2 SQIVND (reference sequence). V lost 8 bases to trimming and J lost 5 bases; unmatched junction nucleotides: 11. This CDR3 has 14 residues. CDR3 loop: CASAWDSVGTEAFF. As DNA, the CDR3 is TGTGCCAGTGCTTGGGACAGCGTGGGGACTGAAGCTTTCTTT.

Many counts were recorded for this clonotype. This rearrangement joins TRBV11-2 to TRBJ1-4; D is undetermined. The germline CDR1 and CDR2 sequences are SGHAT and FQNNGV. V was cut by 5 bases and J by 7 bases, with 11 bases left in between. This CDR3 is built from 13 residues. CDR3 region: CASSPGRGEKLFF. The CDR3 region has the DNA TGTGCCAGCAGCCCGGGCCGAGGTGAAAAACTGTTTTTT.

The table lists this clonotype with many counts. The genes are TRBV2 and TRBJ2-7; TRBD2 matches at 12 bases. Germline loops: CDR1 SNHLY, CDR2 FYNNEI. V was clipped by 4 bases and J by 3 bases; unmatched bases: 4. The CDR3 is made up of 15 amino acids. This CDR3 reads CASSVTSGSNYEQYF. The DNA of the CDR3 is TGTGCCAGCAGTGTGACTAGCGGGAGCAACTACGAGCAGTACTTC.

The chain uses TRBV11-3 and TRBJ2-1; TRBD1 matches 9 bases. Trimming at V came to 0 bases and at J to 10 bases, leaving 10 bases not matched to a gene. Germline V gene lookup returns CDR1 SGHNT and CDR2 YENEEA. The CDR3 is made up of 16 amino acids. Here the CDR3 DNA reads TGTGCCAGCAGCTTAGATTCGGGACAGGGCATTGACGAGCAGTTCTTC. Amino acids: CASSLDSGQGIDEQFF. The entire variable domain, with the rest obtained from reference TRBV11-3 and TRBJ2-1, is as follows: EAGVVQSPRYKIIEKKQPVAFWCNPISGHNTLYWYLQNLGQGPELLIRYENEEAVDDSQLPKDRFSAERLKGVDSTLKIQPAELGDSAVYLCASSLDSGQGIDEQFFGPGTRLTVL.

The rearrangement links TRBV20-1 to TRBJ2-2; D is unresolved. Trimming pared 0 bases from V and 4 bases from J, leaving 12 bases between. Germline V gene data show CDR1 as DFQATT and CDR2 as SNEGSKA (reference sequence). This CDR3 comprises 15 residues. The CDR3 sequence: CSAREVARGTGELFF. CDR3 nucleotides: TGCAGTGCTAGAGAGGTCGCTCGTGGCACCGGGGAGCTGTTTTTT.

This clonotype was recorded many times. The chain has TRBV2 and TRBJ2-2; 9 bases are a match to TRBD2. The CDR3 contains 19 residues. The J segment lost 5 bases and the V segment lost 0 bases, leaving 13 bases of the junction unmatched. Germline V gene lookup returns CDR1 SNHLY and CDR2 FYNNEI. CDR3 sequence: CASSEAIPGLAFETGELFF. The CDR3 region has the DNA TGTGCCAGCAGTGAAGCGATTCCGGGACTAGCATTTGAAACCGGGGAGCTGTTTTTT.

This clonotype was recorded at least ten times. V and J are TRBV3-1 and TRBJ1-1; no definite D call. The germline V gene encodes CDR1 LGHDT and CDR2 YNNKEL (reference sequence). The length of the CDR3 is 14 residues. Trimming took off 0 bases at V and 11 bases at J, with 16 bases between the two ends. CDR3 bases: TGTGCCAGCAGCCAAGAAGCGGTTGGGGTCCGGGCTTTCTTT. Protein sequence: CASSQEAVGVRAFF. Full variable domain (outside the CDR3, taken from reference TRBV3-1 and TRBJ1-1): DTAVSQTPKYLVTQMGNDKSIKCEQNLGHDTMYWYKQDSKKFLKIMFSYNNKELIINETVPNRFSPKSPDKAHLNLHINSLELGDSAVYFCASSQEAVGVRAFFGQGTRLTVV.

V and J are TRBV28 and TRBJ2-7, with D possibly TRBD1 on 5 matching bases. The V gene's germline CDR1 is MDHEN and CDR2 SYDVKM. This CDR3 is built from 13 residues. V lost 2 bases and J 2 bases, leaving 7 bases between the germline ends. The CDR3 bases are TGTGCCAGCAGTTTACGACAGCCCTACGAGCAGTACTTC. Translating gives CASSLRQPYEQYF.